This T cell receptor (beta chain) emerged from a study of cytomegalovirus exposure and HLA in healthy donors. As for the study in general: From HLA-typed donors, an early data release held tens of millions of unique TCRs. Within the Caucasian-associated ancestry cluster were under 85% of the approximately 370 genotyped donors.

General study points: Later examination showed HLA-associated TCR beta chains had greater clonal expansion than equally common others. TRBV6-2, TRBV6-3 and other indistinguishable V segments were excluded.

Germline CDR1 reads WSHSY; CDR2 reads SAAADI. V lost 9 bases and J lost 1; bases outside the gene matches: 1. The CDR3 covers 12 residues. Primers for the PCR totalled 60 Vbeta and 13 Jbeta. Profiling relied on immunoSEQ multiplex PCR, and the TCRdb table lists in-frame clones only, not all of them. The sample shows 150,000 to 200,000 clones, around 80% of them seen only once. With respect to this clone: Its antigen is as yet unknown.

This rearrangement joins TRBV10-2 to TRBJ2-3; 7 bases agree with TRBD2. Material: PBMCs. This sequence originates from a woman aged 40 to 49 in good health and CMV-seronegative. This CDR3 is CASAGGTDTQYF. DNA of the CDR3: TGCGCCAGTGCGGGAGGCACAGATACGCAGTATTTT.